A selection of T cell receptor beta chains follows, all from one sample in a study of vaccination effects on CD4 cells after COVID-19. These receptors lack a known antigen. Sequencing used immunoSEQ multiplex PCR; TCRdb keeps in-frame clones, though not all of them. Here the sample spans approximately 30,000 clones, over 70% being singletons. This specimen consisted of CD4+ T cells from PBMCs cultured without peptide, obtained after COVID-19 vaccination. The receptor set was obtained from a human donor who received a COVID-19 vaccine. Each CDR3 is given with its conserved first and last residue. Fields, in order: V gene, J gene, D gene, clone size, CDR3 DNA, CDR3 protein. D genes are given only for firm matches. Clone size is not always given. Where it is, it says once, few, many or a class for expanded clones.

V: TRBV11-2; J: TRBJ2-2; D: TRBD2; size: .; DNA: TGTGCCAGCAGCCCTGGCGGGAGTCGGGGCACCGGGGAGCTGTTTTTT; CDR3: CASSPGGSRGTGELFF
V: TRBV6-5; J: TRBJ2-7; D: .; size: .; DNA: TGTGCCAGCAGAGGCAGAACCTACGAGCAGTACTTC; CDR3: CASRGRTYEQYF
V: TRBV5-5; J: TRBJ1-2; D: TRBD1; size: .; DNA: TGTGCCAGCAGCTTTGAGAGGTCGAGGGACAGAACTAACTATGGCTACACCTTC; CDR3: CASSFERSRDRTNYGYTF
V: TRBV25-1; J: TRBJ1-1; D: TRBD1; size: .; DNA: TGTGCCAGCAGTGAATCGGGGACAGGAACTGAAGCTTTCTTT; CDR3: CASSESGTGTEAFF
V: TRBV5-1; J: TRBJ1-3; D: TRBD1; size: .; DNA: TGCGCCAGCAGCGCCTCGGACAGGTTCTCTGGAAACACCATATATTTT; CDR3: CASSASDRFSGNTIYF
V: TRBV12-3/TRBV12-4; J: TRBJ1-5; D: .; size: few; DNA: TGTGCCAGCAGTTTAGTAAGGCAGCCCCAGCATTTT; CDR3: CASSLVRQPQHF
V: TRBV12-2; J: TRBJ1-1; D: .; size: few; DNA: TGTGCAAGTCGCCCGGACGGCGAGAACACTGAAGCTTTCTTT; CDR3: CASRPDGENTEAFF
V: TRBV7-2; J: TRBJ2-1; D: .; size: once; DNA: TGTGCCAGCAGCTTAGTCAACCGTGGTGAGCAGTTCTTC; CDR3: CASSLVNRGEQFF
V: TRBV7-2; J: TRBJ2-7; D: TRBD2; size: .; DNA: TGTGCCAGCAGCACTAGCGGGGGGGCCTACGAGCAGTACTTC; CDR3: CASSTSGGAYEQYF
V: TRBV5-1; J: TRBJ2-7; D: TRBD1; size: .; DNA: TGCGCCAGCAGCTTGGTAGGGACAGGGAACGCCGAGCAGTACTTC; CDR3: CASSLVGTGNAEQYF
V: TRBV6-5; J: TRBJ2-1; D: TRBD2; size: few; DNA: TGTGCCAGCAGAGGACTAGCGGGAGTAAATGAGCAGTTCTTC; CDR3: CASRGLAGVNEQFF
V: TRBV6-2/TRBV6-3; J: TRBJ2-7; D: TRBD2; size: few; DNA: TGTGCCAGCAGCTTGGGGGGGAGTGGAATGGTGCAGTACTTC; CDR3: CASSLGGSGMVQYF
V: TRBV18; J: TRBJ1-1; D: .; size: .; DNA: TGTGCCAGCTCACCAATGAAGGACCTTGCGAACACTGAAGCTTTCTTT; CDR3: CASSPMKDLANTEAFF
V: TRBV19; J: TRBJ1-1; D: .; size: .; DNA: TGTGCCAGTACCCTGGGTAGCATGAACACTGAAGCTTTCTTT; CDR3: CASTLGSMNTEAFF
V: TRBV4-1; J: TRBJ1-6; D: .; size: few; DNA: TGCGCCAGCAGCTCCGGGACCGGATCAAATTCACCCCTCCACTTT; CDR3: CASSSGTGSNSPLHF
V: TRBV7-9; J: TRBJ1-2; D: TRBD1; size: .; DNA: TGTGCCAGCAGTCCCGCCCGGACAGGGGGCTTTTATGGCTACACCTTC; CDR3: CASSPARTGGFYGYTF
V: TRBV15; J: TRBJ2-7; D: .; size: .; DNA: TGTGCCACCAGCACACGGACTATCTCTGAGCAGTACTTC; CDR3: CATSTRTISEQYF
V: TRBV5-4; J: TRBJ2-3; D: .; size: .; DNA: TGTGCCAGCAGCTCGGAGATATCGGGCACAGATACGCAGTATTTT; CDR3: CASSSEISGTDTQYF
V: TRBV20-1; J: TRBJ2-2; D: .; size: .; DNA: TGCAGTGCTAGTGGTGCAGGAAGTACCACCGGGGAGCTGTTTTTT; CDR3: CSASGAGSTTGELFF
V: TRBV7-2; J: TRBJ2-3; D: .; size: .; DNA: TGTGCCAGCAGAGGGCCCGCCACCCTCGGGACAGATACGCAGTATTTT; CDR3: CASRGPATLGTDTQYF
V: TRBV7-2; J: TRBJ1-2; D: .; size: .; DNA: TGTGCCAGCAGCAGACAGGACGGCTTAGCTAACTATGGCTACACCTTC; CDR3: CASSRQDGLANYGYTF
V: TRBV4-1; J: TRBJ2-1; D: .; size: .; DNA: TGCGCCAGCAGCCAAGGACCCAGCCACAAAACGTACAATGAGCAGTTCTTC; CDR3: CASSQGPSHKTYNEQFF
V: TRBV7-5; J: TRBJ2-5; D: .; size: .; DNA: TGTGCCAGAAGCTCCTCAGTTTGGCAAGTCTGGGAGACCCAGTACTTC; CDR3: CARSSSVWQVWETQYF
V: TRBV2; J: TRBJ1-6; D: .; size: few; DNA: TGTGCCAGCAGTCAGGGATATAATTCACCCCTCCACTTT; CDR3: CASSQGYNSPLHF
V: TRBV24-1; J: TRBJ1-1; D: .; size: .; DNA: TGTGCCACCAGTGATTTCACGGGGACTGAAGCTTTCTTT; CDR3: CATSDFTGTEAFF
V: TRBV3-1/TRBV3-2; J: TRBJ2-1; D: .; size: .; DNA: TGTGCCAGCAGCCAATTCCATGAGCAGTTCTTC; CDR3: CASSQFHEQFF
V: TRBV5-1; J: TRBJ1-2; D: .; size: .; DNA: TGCGCCAGCAGCTTAGGGACTAACTATGGCTACACCTTC; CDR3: CASSLGTNYGYTF
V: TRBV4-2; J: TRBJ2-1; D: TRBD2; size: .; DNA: TGTGCCAGCAGCCAAGATTCGCGCGGGGGATACAATGAGCAGTTCTTC; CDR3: CASSQDSRGGYNEQFF
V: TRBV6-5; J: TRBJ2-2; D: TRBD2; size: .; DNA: TGTGCCAGCAGGGGTTCGGGAGGGCTAGCCGGGGAGCTGTTTTTT; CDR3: CASRGSGGLAGELFF
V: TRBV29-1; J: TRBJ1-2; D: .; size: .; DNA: TGCAGCGTTGAGGTGCTCTCTCGCCGAGGAGGGTATGGCTACACCTTC; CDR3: CSVEVLSRRGGYGYTF
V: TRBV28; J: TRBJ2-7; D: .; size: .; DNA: TGTGCCAGCAGTTCGACAGTTTACGAGCAGTACTTC; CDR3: CASSSTVYEQYF
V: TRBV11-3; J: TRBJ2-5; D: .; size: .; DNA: TGTGCCAGCAGCTTAGGTCCAACGACCCAGTACTTC; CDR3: CASSLGPTTQYF
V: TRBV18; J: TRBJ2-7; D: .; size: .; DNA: TGTGCCAGCTCACCCTCCGGGGGCGAGCAGTACTTC; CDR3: CASSPSGGEQYF